The sequence of this T cell receptor (beta chain) was determined in a study of molecular identifiers for immune sequencing clone quantification. Study conclusions and caveats: Jurkat TCR RNA from one cell was spiked into roughly 1 million naive cells, and it was reportedly detectable there. Clonotypes surpassing 20 RNA copies contained over 97% of effector molecules, versus under 1% in naive cells.

Naive CD8 T cells were sorted, and the gate applied was CD8+CD4-CCR7+CD45RA+. The length of the CDR3 is 15 residues. V shed 6 bases, J shed 6 bases, and the junction held 11 bases outside the gene matches. Germline V CDR1 and CDR2: MNHNY, SVGAGI (reference sequence). This clonotype was observed many times. Its cognate antigen is unknown. Library preparation followed earlier protocols using designated TCR primers. TCRdb redid the calling of the PCR reads with MiXCR, one entry per CDR3 protein. There are hundreds of thousands of distinct CDR3 sequences in the sample; approximately 24% occur only once, and about 0.8% lies in the top ten.

This rearrangement joins TRBV6-6 to TRBJ2-7; 10 nucleotides line up with TRBD1. The sequence derives from a human donor in good health. Some libraries in this study had Jurkat cell RNA spiked in. The sample consisted of naive CD8+ T cells from blood, with Jurkat cell RNA spiked in. Subset noted: FACS-sorted CD8+CD4-CCR7+CD45RA+ naive T cells. The CDR3 DNA reads TGTGCCAGCAGACGGACGAGACAGGGGGCGGGCGAGCAGTACTTC. It encodes CASRRTRQGAGEQYF.